The sequence of this TCR beta chain was determined in a study of blood T cell repertoires in COVID-19. Study background: The samples span acute and convalescent COVID-19 from the United States, Italy and Spain. T cells, B-cell-depleted T cells, or PBMCs provided the cDNA or gDNA that served as material.

CDR3 size: 15 residues. From germline, CDR1 is MNHEY and CDR2 SMNVEV (reference sequence). J gave up 5 bases and V 5 bases, and 9 bases lay outside the gene matches. Authors' processing steps: Nucleated cell number was recorded as an estimate derived from reference gene primer amplification. Clones were sequenced by immunoSEQ multiplex PCR, and TCRdb holds only the in-frame ones, with some missing. The V and J calls and clone size are taken from that table; D and trimming were inferred from the DNA. The table records some 76,000 clones, roughly nine tenths of them present only once. Material for sequencing was peripheral blood. The chain is built from TRBV27 and TRBJ1-1; TRBD1 agrees at 9 bases. This sequence originates from a woman under 30 with acute or convalescent COVID-19. Here the CDR3 DNA reads TGTGCCAGCAGTGCCTCGGGACAGGGACTGACTGAAGCTTTCTTT. Protein product: CASSASGQGLTEAFF.